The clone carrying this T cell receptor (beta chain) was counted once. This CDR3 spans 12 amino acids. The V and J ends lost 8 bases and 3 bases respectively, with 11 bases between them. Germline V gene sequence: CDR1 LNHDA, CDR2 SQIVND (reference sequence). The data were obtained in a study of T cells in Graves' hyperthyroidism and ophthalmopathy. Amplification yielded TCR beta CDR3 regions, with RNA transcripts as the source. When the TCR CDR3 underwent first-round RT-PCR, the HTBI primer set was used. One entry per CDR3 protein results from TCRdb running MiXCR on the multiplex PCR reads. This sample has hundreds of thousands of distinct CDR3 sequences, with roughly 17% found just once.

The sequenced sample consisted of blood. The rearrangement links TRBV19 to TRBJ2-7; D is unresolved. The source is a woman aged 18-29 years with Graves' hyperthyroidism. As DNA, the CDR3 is TGTGCCAGTGGTCAGTCCCACTACGAGCAGTACTTC. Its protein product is CASGQSHYEQYF.